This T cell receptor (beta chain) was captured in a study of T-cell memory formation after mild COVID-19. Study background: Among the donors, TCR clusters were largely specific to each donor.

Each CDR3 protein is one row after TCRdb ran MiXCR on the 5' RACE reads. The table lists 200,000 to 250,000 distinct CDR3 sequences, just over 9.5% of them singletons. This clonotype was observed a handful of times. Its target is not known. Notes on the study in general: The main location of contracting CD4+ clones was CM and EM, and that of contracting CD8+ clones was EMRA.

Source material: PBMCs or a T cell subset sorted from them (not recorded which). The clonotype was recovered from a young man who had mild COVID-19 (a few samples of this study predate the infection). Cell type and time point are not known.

In nucleotides, the CDR3 is TGCAGTGCTAGAGATCCGGTGGTACGAAACACCATATATTTT. Its translation: CSARDPVVRNTIYF. This rearrangement joins TRBV20-1 to TRBJ1-3; D unclear. The CDR3 length is 14 residues. Germline V gene lookup returns CDR1 DFQATT and CDR2 SNEGSKA (reference sequence). The ends were cut back, 0 bases at V and 5 bases at J, with 11 bases in the middle.